One and the same sample provided the 21 T cell receptor beta chains below, sequenced in a study of T-cell memory formation after mild COVID-19. MiXCR, applied by TCRdb to the 5' RACE reads, yields one record per CDR3 protein. The sample lists under 700,000 distinct CDR3 sequences, 20% occurring once. Sequenced material: PBMCs or a T cell subset sorted from them (not recorded which). These receptors were collected from an adult woman who had mild COVID-19 (a few samples of this study predate the infection). Cell type and time point are not known.

V and J are TRBV6-1 and TRBJ2-5, with 9 nucleotides matching TRBD1. This CDR3 comprises 15 residues. Trimming cost V 3 bases and J 4 bases; bases outside gene matches: 6. CDR1 and CDR2 (germline): MNHNS, SASEGT. The CDR3 loop reads CASSEYRGPGETQYF. As DNA, the CDR3 is TGTGCCAGCAGTGAGTACAGGGGGCCAGGAGAGACCCAGTACTTC.

The V call is TRBV9, the J call TRBJ2-1; maybe TRBD1 (5 bases). Per the germline V gene, CDR1 is SGDLS and CDR2 is YYNGEE. The V gene lost 4 bases and the J gene lost 10 bases, with 12 bases spanning the gap. This CDR3 comprises 12 residues. The CDR3 DNA reads TGTGCCAGCAGCCACGGTTCAGGGGAGCAGTTCTTC. This sequence encodes CASSHGSGEQFF.

J is TRBJ2-7 and V is TRBV7-8; the D is unclear. The CDR3 length is 14 residues. Germline V CDR1 and CDR2: SGHVS, FQNEAQ. Trimming took off 6 bases at V and 0 bases at J, with 12 bases between the two ends. The CDR3 bases are TGTGCCAGCAGTTCAGACGGAACCTCCTACGAGCAGTACTTC. Amino acids: CASSSDGTSYEQYF. Variable domain in full (rest from reference TRBV7-8 and TRBJ2-7): GAGVSQSPRYKVAKRGQDVALRCDPISGHVSLFWYQQALGQGPEFLTYFQNEAQLDKSGLPSDRFFAERPEGSVSTLKIQRTQQEDSAVYLCASSSDGTSYEQYFGPGTRLTVT.

This clonotype was seen a handful of times. The chain employs TRBV4-1 and TRBJ2-1; 8 bases fit TRBD1. From germline, CDR1 is MGHRA and CDR2 YSYEKL. The V segment lost 4 bases and the J segment 2 bases; nucleotides outside the gene matches: 4. CDR3 length: 15 residues. The CDR3 nucleotides read TGCGCCAGCAGCCTTTTGGACAGGGCCTACAATGAGCAGTTCTTC. It specifies CASSLLDRAYNEQFF.

The chain joins TRBV15 to TRBJ2-5; tentatively, D is TRBD1 or TRBD2 (6 bases each). This CDR3 comprises 17 residues. V was pared by 0 bases and J by 3 bases, with 17 bases between. Looked up from germline, CDR1 is LNHNV and CDR2 is YYDKDF (reference sequence). The CDR3 DNA reads TGTGCCACCAGCAGAGATATTTGGAGGGACACTAAAGAGACCCAGTACTTC. Residues: CATSRDIWRDTKETQYF.

The CDR3 nucleotides are TGTGCCAGCACTGCCCGGACATCCGAGCAGTACTTC. This sequence encodes CASTARTSEQYF. This rearrangement joins TRBV6-5 to TRBJ2-7; TRBD1 is a possible D gene (5 bases). The V end lost 7 bases, the J end lost 6 bases, and 13 bases lay between the germline ends. This CDR3 is built from 12 residues. Germline V lookup: CDR1 MNHEY, CDR2 SVGAGI.

The sample holds a few counts of this clonotype. The CDR3 DNA reads as TGTGCCAGCAGCTGGGGCCGGGACAGAGGGAACACTGAAGCTTTCTTT. Protein sequence: CASSWGRDRGNTEAFF. This chain links TRBV5-5 with TRBJ1-1, with 7 positions matching TRBD1. V dropped 3 bases and J dropped 1; count of bases not matched to a gene: 9. Germline-derived CDR1 and CDR2 are SGHKS and YYEKEE (reference sequence). The CDR3 has 16 amino acids. Together with reference TRBV5-5 and TRBJ1-1, the CDR3 gives the full variable domain: DAGVTQSPTHLIKTRGQQVTLRCSPISGHKSVSWYQQVLGQGPQFIFQYYEKEERGRGNFPDRFSARQFPNYSSELNVNALLLGDSALYLCASSWGRDRGNTEAFFGQGTRLTVV.

The J gene is TRBJ2-4, the V gene TRBV7-9; D perhaps matches TRBD2 (6 bases). The germline gives CDR1 SEHNR, CDR2 FQNEAQ (reference sequence). The V end was cut by 1 base, the J end by 4 bases, with 8 bases between. The CDR3 is 14 residues long. CDR3 coding DNA: TGTGCCAGCAGCTTAGGGACTACTAAAAACATTCAGTACTTC. As protein: CASSLGTTKNIQYF.

The rearrangement joins TRBV12-3 or TRBV12-4 to TRBJ2-3; 11 nucleotides line up with TRBD1. With 3 bases clipped from V and 2 bases from J, the junction kept 4 bases outside the gene matches. This CDR3 has 16 amino acids. CDR3 bases: TGTGCCAGCAGTTTCAGGACAGGGGGCTTCACAGATACGCAGTATTTT. Its translation is CASSFRTGGFTDTQYF.

This clonotype has a handful of counts. V and J are TRBV30 and TRBJ2-7; D ambiguous. Trimming took off 5 bases at V and 7 bases at J, with 18 bases between the two ends. This CDR3 contains 13 residues. From germline, CDR1 is GTSNPN and CDR2 SVGIG (reference sequence). The CDR3 bases are TGTGCCTGGGGGATGGCCCGAGTAGGAGAGCAGTACTTC. Its translation is CAWGMARVGEQYF.

This clonotype was seen a few times. The genes are TRBV23-1 and TRBJ1-6, with 7 bases that match TRBD1. TRBV23-1 is an ORF for which the function is uncertain. This CDR3 has 15 residues. V lost 3 bases, J lost 10 bases, and 9 bases stayed unmatched. The CDR3 here is CASSQPDRVWSPLHF. The CDR3 coding sequence is TGCGCCAGCAGTCAGCCCGACAGGGTTTGGTCACCCCTCCACTTT.

The chain uses TRBV24-1 and TRBJ1-3; the D is unclear. CDR1 KGHDR and CDR2 SFDVKD come from the germline V gene. Trimming shortened V by 4 bases and J by 2 bases, and 11 bases separated the two germline ends. CDR3 length: 15 amino acids. In DNA form, the CDR3 reads TGTGCCACCAGTGAACCGCCGGAAACTGGAAACACCATATATTTT. Protein sequence: CATSEPPETGNTIYF.

J is TRBJ1-6 and V is TRBV6-6, with TRBD1 as a possible D gene (5 bases). CDR1 is MNHNY, CDR2 SVGAGI, per germline (reference sequence). Trimming cost V 2 bases and J 9 bases, with 11 bases left between them. CDR3 length equals 14 residues. This CDR3 is CASSYPTEVSPLHF. The DNA of the CDR3 is TGTGCCAGCAGTTACCCGACAGAGGTTTCACCCCTCCACTTT.

This chain links TRBV5-5 with TRBJ2-6; D remains ambiguous. The CDR3 spans 17 residues. Trimming took 4 bases from V and 0 from J, leaving 14 bases between them. The germline V gene has CDR1 SGHKS and CDR2 YYEKEE (reference sequence). In DNA form, the CDR3 reads TGTGCCAGCAGCCTGACCCGGGCCGACTCTGGGGCCAACGTCCTGACTTTC. This gives the protein CASSLTRADSGANVLTF.

This clonotype was counted a few times. This chain joins TRBV6-1 and TRBJ2-1, with 8 bases fitting TRBD2. The CDR3 contains 14 residues. With 10 bases clipped from V and 1 base from J, the junction kept 6 bases outside the gene matches. The germline gives CDR1 MNHNS, CDR2 SASEGT. CDR3 in DNA: TGTGCCACCCTACGGGGGGGGTCCTACAATGAGCAGTTCTTC. Protein product: CATLRGGSYNEQFF.

The V and J genes are TRBV29-1 and TRBJ2-1; D is possibly TRBD2 (6 bases). Germline values: CDR1 SQVTM, CDR2 ANQGSEA. The CDR3 runs 17 residues. The V and J ends lost 0 bases and 6 bases respectively, with 21 bases between them. CDR3 sequence: CSVEDLEDYGPRNEQFF. For the CDR3, the DNA is TGCAGCGTTGAAGATCTAGAGGACTATGGGCCCCGCAATGAGCAGTTCTTC.

This clonotype has a handful of counts. The genes are TRBV6-6 and TRBJ2-6, with D tentatively TRBD1 (6 bases). V lost 10 bases and J 2 bases, leaving 18 bases between the germline ends. The germline CDR1 and CDR2 sequences are MNHNY and SVGAGI (reference sequence). This CDR3 has 16 residues. CDR3 region: CATSQGLTAGANVLTF. The CDR3 nucleotides are TGTGCCACTTCACAGGGTTTAACGGCTGGGGCCAACGTCCTGACTTTC.

In this sample, this clonotype turned up a few times. This chain joins TRBV29-1 and TRBJ2-5; D gene uncertain. This CDR3 is built from 14 residues. The V and J ends lost 4 bases and 1 base respectively, with 13 bases between them. Germline V gives CDR1 SQVTM, CDR2 ANQGSEA. The CDR3 nucleotides are TGCAGCGTTGTCGTTTTGGGCTTCCAAGAGACCCAGTACTTC. This sequence encodes CSVVVLGFQETQYF.

The gene calls are TRBV20-1 and TRBJ1-1, with TRBD1 matching over 8 bases. Germline V CDR1 and CDR2: DFQATT, SNEGSKA (reference sequence). The CDR3 is 14 amino acids. V trimming: 5 bases; J trimming: 10 bases; junction bases outside the gene matches: 15. For the CDR3, the DNA is TGCAGTGCTCTAACAACCGGGACAGGTTACAGAGCTTTCTTT. Its translation is CSALTTGTGYRAFF.

The V and J genes are TRBV19 and TRBJ1-1; D unclear. CDR1 is LNHDA and CDR2 is SQIVND in the germline V gene (reference sequence). Trimming removed 11 bases at V and 0 bases at J, with 7 bases between. The CDR3 consists of 11 residues. CDR3 DNA sequence: TGTGCCTGCGGGATGAACACTGAAGCTTTCTTT. Translated: CACGMNTEAFF.

This clonotype has a handful of counts. The V gene is TRBV19, the J gene TRBJ1-2; D perhaps matches TRBD1 (5 bases). CDR1 LNHDA and CDR2 SQIVND come from the germline V gene (reference sequence). V was clipped by 7 bases and J by 3 bases, with 12 bases between them. This CDR3 comprises 13 residues. The CDR3 DNA sequence: TGTGCCAGTACCCAGGGAAGGGACTATGGCTACACCTTC. It translates to CASTQGRDYGYTF. The full variable domain, rest sourced from reference TRBV19 and TRBJ1-2, is DGGITQSPKYLFRKEGQNVTLSCEQNLNHDAMYWYRQDPGQGLRLIYYSQIVNDFQKGDIAEGYSVSREKKESFPLTVTSAQKNPTAFYLCASTQGRDYGYTFGSGTRLTVV.